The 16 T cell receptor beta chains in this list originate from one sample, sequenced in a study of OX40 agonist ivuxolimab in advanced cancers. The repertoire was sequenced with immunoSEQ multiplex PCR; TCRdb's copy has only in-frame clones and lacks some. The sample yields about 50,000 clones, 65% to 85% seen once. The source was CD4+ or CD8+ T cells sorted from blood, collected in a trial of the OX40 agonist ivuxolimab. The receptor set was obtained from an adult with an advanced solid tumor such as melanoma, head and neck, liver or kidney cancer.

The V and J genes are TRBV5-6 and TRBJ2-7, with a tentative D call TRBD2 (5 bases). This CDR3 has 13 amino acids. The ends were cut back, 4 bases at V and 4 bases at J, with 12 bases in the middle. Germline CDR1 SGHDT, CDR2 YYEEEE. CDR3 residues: CASSGRGGYEQYF. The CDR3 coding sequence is TGTGCCAGCAGCGGGCGTGGAGGTTACGAGCAGTACTTC.

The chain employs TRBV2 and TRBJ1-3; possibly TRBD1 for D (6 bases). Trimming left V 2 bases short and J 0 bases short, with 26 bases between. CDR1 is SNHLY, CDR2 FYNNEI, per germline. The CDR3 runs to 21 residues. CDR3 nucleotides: TGTGCCAGCAGTGAAACCCCGGAAGTGTACCACCAGGACAGCTCTGGAAACACCATATATTTT. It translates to CASSETPEVYHQDSSGNTIYF.

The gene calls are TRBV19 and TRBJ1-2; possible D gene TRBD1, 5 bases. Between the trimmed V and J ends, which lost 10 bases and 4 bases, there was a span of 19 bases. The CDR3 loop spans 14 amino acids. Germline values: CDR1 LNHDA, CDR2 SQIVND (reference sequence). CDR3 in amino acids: CATRDPRISYGYTF. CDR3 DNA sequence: TGTGCCACCCGGGACCCCAGGATCTCCTATGGCTACACCTTC.

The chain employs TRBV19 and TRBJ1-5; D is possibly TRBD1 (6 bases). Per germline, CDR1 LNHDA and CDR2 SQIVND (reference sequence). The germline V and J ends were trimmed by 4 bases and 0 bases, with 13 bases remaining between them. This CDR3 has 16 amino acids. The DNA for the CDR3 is TGTGCCAGTAGTAAACAGACAGGCTATAGCAATCAGCCCCAGCATTTT. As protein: CASSKQTGYSNQPQHF.

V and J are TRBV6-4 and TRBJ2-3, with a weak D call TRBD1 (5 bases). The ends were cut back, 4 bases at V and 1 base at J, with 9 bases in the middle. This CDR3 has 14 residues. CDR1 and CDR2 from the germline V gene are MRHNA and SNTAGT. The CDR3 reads CASSGRGGTDTQYF. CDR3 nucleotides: TGTGCCAGCAGTGGTAGGGGTGGCACAGATACGCAGTATTTT.

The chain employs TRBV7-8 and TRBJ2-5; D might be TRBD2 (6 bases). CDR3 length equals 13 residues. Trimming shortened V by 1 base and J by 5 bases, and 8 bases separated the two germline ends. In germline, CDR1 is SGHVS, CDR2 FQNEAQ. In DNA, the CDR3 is TGTGCCAGCAGCTTAGGCGGGGTTGAGACCCAGTACTTC. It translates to CASSLGGVETQYF.

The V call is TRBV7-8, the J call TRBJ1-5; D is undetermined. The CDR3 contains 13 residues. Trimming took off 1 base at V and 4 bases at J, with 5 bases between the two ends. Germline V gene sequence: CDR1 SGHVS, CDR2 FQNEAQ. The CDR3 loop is CASSLVPNQPQHF. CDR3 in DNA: TGTGCCAGCAGCTTAGTCCCAAATCAGCCCCAGCATTTT.

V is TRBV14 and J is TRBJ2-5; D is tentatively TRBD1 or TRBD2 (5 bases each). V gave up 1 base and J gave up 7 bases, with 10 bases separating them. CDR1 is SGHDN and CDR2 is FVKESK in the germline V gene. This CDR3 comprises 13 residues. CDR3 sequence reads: CASSQGDDRTQYF. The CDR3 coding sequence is TGTGCCAGCAGCCAAGGGGACGACCGGACCCAGTACTTC.

CDR3 sequence (DNA): TGTGCCACCAGCAGAGGGGGTACCGAGCAGTACTTC. This gives the protein CATSRGGTEQYF. V usage is TRBV15 and J usage is TRBJ2-7; D ambiguous. The V end lost 1 base, the J end lost 6 bases, and 7 bases lay between the germline ends. The V gene's germline CDR1 is LNHNV and CDR2 YYDKDF (reference sequence). The CDR3 is 12 residues long.

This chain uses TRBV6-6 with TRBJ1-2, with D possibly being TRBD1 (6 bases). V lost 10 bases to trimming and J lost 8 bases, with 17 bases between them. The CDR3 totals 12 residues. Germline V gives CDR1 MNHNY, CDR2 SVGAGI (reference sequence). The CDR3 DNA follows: TGTGCCACAAACACCAACAGGGACGGCTACACCTTC. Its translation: CATNTNRDGYTF.

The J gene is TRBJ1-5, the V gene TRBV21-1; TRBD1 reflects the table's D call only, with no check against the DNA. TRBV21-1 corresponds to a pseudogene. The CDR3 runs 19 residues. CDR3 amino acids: CASSKDPWTGMGGNQPQHF. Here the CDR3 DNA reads TGTGCCAGCAGCAAAGACCCTTGGACAGGGATGGGAGGCAATCAGCCCCAGCATTTT.

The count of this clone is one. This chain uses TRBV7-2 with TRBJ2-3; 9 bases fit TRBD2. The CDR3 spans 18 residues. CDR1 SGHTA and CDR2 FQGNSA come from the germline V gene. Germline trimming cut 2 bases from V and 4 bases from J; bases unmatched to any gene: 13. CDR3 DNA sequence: TGTGCCAGCAGCTTAACTACTAGCGGGCGTGGGGCCGCAGATACGCAGTATTTT. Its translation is CASSLTTSGRGAADTQYF.

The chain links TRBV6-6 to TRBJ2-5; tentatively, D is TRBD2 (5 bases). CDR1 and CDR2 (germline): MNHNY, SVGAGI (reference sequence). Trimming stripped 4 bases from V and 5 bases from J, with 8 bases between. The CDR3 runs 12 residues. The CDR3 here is CASSSREETQYF. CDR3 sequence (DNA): TGTGCCAGCAGTTCTAGGGAGGAGACCCAGTACTTC.

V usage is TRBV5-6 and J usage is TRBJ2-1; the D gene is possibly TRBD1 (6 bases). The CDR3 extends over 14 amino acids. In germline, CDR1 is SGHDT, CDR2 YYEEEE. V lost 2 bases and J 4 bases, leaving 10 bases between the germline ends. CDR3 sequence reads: CASSLQGSYNEQFF. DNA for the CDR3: TGTGCCAGCAGCTTACAGGGTAGTTACAATGAGCAGTTCTTC.

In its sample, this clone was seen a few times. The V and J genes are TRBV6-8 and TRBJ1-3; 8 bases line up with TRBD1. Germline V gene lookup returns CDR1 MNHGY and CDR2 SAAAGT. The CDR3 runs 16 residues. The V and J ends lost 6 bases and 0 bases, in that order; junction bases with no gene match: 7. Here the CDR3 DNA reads TGTGCCAGCAGCCCCCGACAGGGGAGCTCTGGAAACACCATATATTTT. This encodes CASSPRQGSSGNTIYF.

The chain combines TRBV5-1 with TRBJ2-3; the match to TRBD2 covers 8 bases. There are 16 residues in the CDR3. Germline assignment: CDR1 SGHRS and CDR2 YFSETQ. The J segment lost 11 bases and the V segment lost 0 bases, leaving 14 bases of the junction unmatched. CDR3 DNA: TGCGCCAGCAGCTTGGCGGCTAGCGGGTCTCAGCGTGGGCAGTATTTT. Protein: CASSLAASGSQRGQYF.